Each of the 26 T cell receptor beta chains below was sequenced from the same sample in a study of shared clonotypes between healthy human individuals. The data were produced by immunoSEQ multiplex PCR, yet TCRdb's version contains in-frame clones alone and is incomplete. The sample consists of about 600,000 clones, roughly 98% of them appearing once. As defined, naive CD8 cells were CD45RO-negative and positively selected for CCR7, with terminally differentiated effector memory CD45RA+ cells excluded. Material for sequencing was naive CD8+ T cells sorted from blood. Every receptor here comes from a man aged 25 to 45 in good health.

V usage is TRBV13 and J usage is TRBJ2-5; TRBD2 matches at 10 bases. The V gene's germline CDR1 is PRHDT and CDR2 FYEKMQ (reference sequence). This CDR3 is 16 amino acids long. V dropped 4 bases and J dropped 1; count of bases not matched to a gene: 6. CDR3 in amino acids: CASSSTSGTFQETQYF. CDR3 sequence (DNA): TGTGCCAGCAGCTCAACTAGCGGGACATTCCAAGAGACCCAGTACTTC.

The CDR3 DNA reads as TGTGCCAGCAGCCCAACTACCGGGACAGGGATTGACGAGCAGTACTTC. It encodes CASSPTTGTGIDEQYF. The rearrangement uses TRBV14 and TRBJ2-7, with 9 bases identical to TRBD1. From germline, CDR1 is SGHDN and CDR2 FVKESK. This CDR3 comprises 16 residues. V lost 4 bases to trimming and J lost 5 bases; unmatched junction nucleotides: 12.

The chain recombines TRBV4-1 with TRBJ2-1; 8 nucleotides match TRBD2. The CDR3 is 17 residues long. V was pared by 3 bases and J by 7 bases, with 14 bases of the junction left unmatched. Germline V gene data show CDR1 as MGHRA and CDR2 as YSYEKL. The CDR3 bases are TGCGCCAGCAGCCAGTCTAGCGGGCGACCCAATTGGAATGAGCAGTTCTTC. The encoded protein is CASSQSSGRPNWNEQFF.

CDR3 region: CSVEDPLSRGRAIDEQFF. CDR3 bases: TGCAGCGTTGAAGATCCCCTATCCAGGGGGAGGGCCATAGATGAGCAGTTCTTC. The rearrangement joins TRBV29-1 to TRBJ2-1; the D gene could be TRBD1 or TRBD2 (7 bases each). The CDR3 spans 18 residues. Germline V gene data show CDR1 as SQVTM and CDR2 as ANQGSEA. V was trimmed by 0 bases and J by 8 bases, leaving 26 bases between them.

The genes are TRBV27 and TRBJ2-4; 7 positions match TRBD1. Germline V gene lookup returns CDR1 MNHEY and CDR2 SMNVEV (reference sequence). The CDR3 is made up of 13 amino acids. Trimming removed 4 bases from V and 7 bases from J; junction bases left unmatched: 4. CDR3 coding DNA: TGTGCCAGCAGTTCTGACAGGGCTAACATTCAGTACTTC. Translation: CASSSDRANIQYF.

The rearrangement uses TRBV7-2 and TRBJ2-1; the match to TRBD2 covers 10 bases. Germline CDR1 SGHTA, CDR2 FQGNSA. The CDR3 consists of 14 residues. With 10 bases clipped from V and 7 bases from J, the junction kept 10 bases outside the gene matches. Here the CDR3 DNA reads TGTGCCACTACCCTAGCGGGAGTTAGAAATGAGCAGTTCTTC. Amino acid sequence: CATTLAGVRNEQFF.

The CDR3 DNA reads TGTGCCAGCAGCGGAGCCGTGGGGAATGAGCAGTTCTTC. It translates to CASSGAVGNEQFF. V usage is TRBV6-1 and J usage is TRBJ2-1; unclear D gene. The CDR3 has 13 residues. Trimming cost V 6 bases and J 7 bases, with 13 bases left between them. CDR1 and CDR2 (germline): MNHNS, SASEGT.

The chain is built from TRBV28 and TRBJ2-6; unclear D gene. CDR3 length equals 15 residues. The V gene lost 6 bases and the J gene lost 4 bases, with 13 bases spanning the gap. Per germline, CDR1 MDHEN and CDR2 SYDVKM. CDR3 loop: CASRPLKLGANVLTF. The CDR3 DNA sequence: TGTGCCAGCAGGCCATTGAAATTAGGGGCCAACGTCCTGACTTTC.

This sequence joins TRBV4-1 and TRBJ2-1; the D is unclear. The ends were cut back, 2 bases at V and 4 bases at J, with 12 bases in the middle. The CDR3 sequence is 15 residues long. Germline V gives CDR1 MGHRA, CDR2 YSYEKL. CDR3 DNA: TGCGCCAGCAGCCAAACTAAGGTCTCGTACAATGAGCAGTTCTTC. Protein sequence: CASSQTKVSYNEQFF.

The chain employs TRBV6-5 and TRBJ2-1; a weak D match, TRBD1 (5 bases). Germline V gene sequence: CDR1 MNHEY, CDR2 SVGAGI. Trimming shortened V by 0 bases and J by 5 bases, and 11 bases separated the two germline ends. The CDR3 extends over 15 amino acids. This CDR3 reads CASSYSKGSNNEQFF. CDR3 nucleotide sequence: TGTGCCAGCAGTTACTCGAAGGGGTCGAACAATGAGCAGTTCTTC.

The chain combines TRBV7-9 with TRBJ1-2, with D perhaps TRBD1 (6 bases). With 1 base removed from V and 3 bases from J, the gap between germline ends came to 6 bases. The germline gives CDR1 SEHNR, CDR2 FQNEAQ (reference sequence). The CDR3 sequence is 13 residues long. The CDR3 region has the DNA TGTGCCAGCAGCTTAGACAGGGACTATGGCTACACCTTC. It codes for CASSLDRDYGYTF.

V is TRBV6-5 and J is TRBJ1-1; no definite D call. The germline V and J ends were trimmed by 6 bases and 1 base, with 9 bases remaining between them. From germline, CDR1 is MNHEY and CDR2 SVGAGI. This CDR3 is built from 13 residues. The CDR3 nucleotides are TGTGCCAGCAGCCCCGTTCAGAACACTGAAGCTTTCTTT. This gives the protein CASSPVQNTEAFF.

The chain links TRBV2 to TRBJ2-7, with TRBD1 as a possible D gene (6 bases). The V end lost 4 bases, the J end lost 6 bases, and 7 bases lay between the germline ends. Per the germline V gene, CDR1 is SNHLY and CDR2 is FYNNEI. The CDR3 covers 11 residues. The CDR3, as DNA: TGTGCCAGCAGTGGGACAGCCGAGCAGTACTTC. Amino acid sequence: CASSGTAEQYF.

This clone occurred once. The CDR3 sequence: CASSRSNREGYTF. In DNA, the CDR3 is TGTGCCAGCAGCCGATCAAATAGAGAGGGCTACACCTTC. The V gene is TRBV14, the J gene TRBJ1-2; D is undetermined. This CDR3 is built from 13 residues. With 4 bases removed from V and 8 bases from J, the gap between germline ends came to 14 bases. The germline V gene has CDR1 SGHDN and CDR2 FVKESK.

Concerning this clone itself: This sample includes further DNA sequences coding for the same CDR3. The V gene is TRBV11-2, the J gene TRBJ2-7, with a possible D match to TRBD1 (5 bases). Germline CDR1 reads SGHAT; CDR2 reads FQNNGV. V was trimmed by 1 base and J by 2 bases, leaving 12 bases between them. CDR3 length equals 15 residues. CDR3 nucleotides: TGTGCCAGCAGCTTAGTAACAGGTGGGACCTACGAGCAGTACTTC. This codes for CASSLVTGGTYEQYF. Together with reference TRBV11-2 and TRBJ2-7, the CDR3 gives the full variable domain: EAGVAQSPRYKIIEKRQSVAFWCNPISGHATLYWYQQILGQGPKLLIQFQNNGVVDDSQLPKDRFSAERLKGVDSTLKIQPAKLEDSAVYLCASSLVTGGTYEQYFGPGTRLTVT.

This sequence joins TRBV4-2 and TRBJ2-7; 11 bases agree with TRBD2. Unmatched junction bases numbered 5, after V lost 0 bases and J lost 1 base. Per germline, CDR1 LGHNA and CDR2 YNFKEQ. The CDR3 totals 17 residues. The CDR3, as DNA: TGTGCCAGCAGCCAAGAGGGAAGACTAGCGGGATCCTACGAGCAGTACTTC. As protein: CASSQEGRLAGSYEQYF.

The chain links TRBV27 to TRBJ2-1, with a possible D match to TRBD1 (6 bases). The length of the CDR3 is 16 residues. From germline, CDR1 is MNHEY and CDR2 SMNVEV (reference sequence). V was clipped by 6 bases and J by 5 bases, with 20 bases between them. CDR3 nucleotide sequence: TGTGCCAGCAGGGACGGACAGTCCCTTCTAAACAATGAGCAGTTCTTC. Protein product: CASRDGQSLLNNEQFF.

The genes are TRBV29-1 and TRBJ1-1; no definite D call. Germline V gives CDR1 SQVTM, CDR2 ANQGSEA. Trimming cost V 3 bases and J 1 base, with 3 bases left between them. The CDR3 has 11 amino acids. Here the CDR3 reads CSVDRNTEAFF. CDR3 DNA sequence: TGCAGCGTTGACAGGAACACTGAAGCTTTCTTT.

The rearrangement uses TRBV13 and TRBJ1-1, with TRBD1 as a possible D gene (5 bases). Deletions cut 1 base from V and 8 bases from J, with 8 bases between. The V gene's germline CDR1 is PRHDT and CDR2 FYEKMQ (reference sequence). The CDR3 consists of 12 residues. CDR3 DNA sequence: TGTGCCAGCAGCTTAGAAAGGACAGAAGCTTTCTTT. Encoded protein: CASSLERTEAFF.

This clone appeared a single time. The V gene is TRBV7-9, the J gene TRBJ2-3, with 7 bases aligning to TRBD2. Trimming took 4 bases from V and 2 from J; bases not matched to a gene: 9. This CDR3 has 16 amino acids. CDR1 and CDR2 from the germline V gene are SEHNR and FQNEAQ (reference sequence). The CDR3 reads CASSSWGGDSTDTQYF. In nucleotides, the CDR3 is TGTGCCAGCAGCTCCTGGGGAGGGGACTCCACAGATACGCAGTATTTT.

The chain has TRBV4-1 and TRBJ1-5; D may be TRBD1 (5 bases). Germline V lookup: CDR1 MGHRA, CDR2 YSYEKL. Trimming removed 2 bases at V and 2 bases at J, with 10 bases between. This CDR3 spans 15 amino acids. CDR3 protein: CASSQRQFGNQPQHF. The CDR3 DNA reads as TGCGCCAGCAGCCAACGACAGTTTGGCAATCAGCCCCAGCATTTT.

The chain joins TRBV6-1 to TRBJ1-5, with unresolved D. The CDR3 consists of 13 residues. V dropped 7 bases and J dropped 0 bases, with 7 bases sitting between them. Germline-derived CDR1 and CDR2 are MNHNS and SASEGT. The CDR3 coding sequence is TGTGCCAGCACCATCGATAGCAATCAGCCCCAGCATTTT. Amino acid sequence: CASTIDSNQPQHF.

The genes are TRBV25-1 and TRBJ2-7; TRBD1 aligns across 8 bases. Germline V gene data show CDR1 as MGHDK and CDR2 as SYGVNS. V shed 0 bases, J shed 5 bases, and the junction held 3 bases outside the gene matches. This CDR3 has 14 residues. DNA of the CDR3: TGTGCCAGCAGTGAATACAACAGGGGGGACGAGCAGTACTTC. It specifies CASSEYNRGDEQYF.

This rearrangement joins TRBV9 to TRBJ2-1; no clear D gene. V was trimmed by 0 bases and J by 8 bases, leaving 6 bases between them. The CDR3 covers 12 residues. Germline values: CDR1 SGDLS, CDR2 YYNGEE. The CDR3: CASSVGADEQFF. The CDR3 DNA follows: TGTGCCAGCAGCGTAGGAGCCGATGAGCAGTTCTTC. The variable domain in full, completed from reference TRBV9 and TRBJ2-1, reads DSGVTQTPKHLITATGQRVTLRCSPRSGDLSVYWYQQSLDQGLQFLIQYYNGEERAKGNILERFSAQQFPDLHSELNLSSLELGDSALYFCASSVGADEQFFGPGTRLTVL.

V gene TRBV19 combines with J gene TRBJ2-1; 11 positions match TRBD1. CDR1 is LNHDA, CDR2 SQIVND, per germline (reference sequence). With 6 bases clipped from V and 8 bases from J, the junction kept 9 bases outside the gene matches. The CDR3 runs 15 residues. The CDR3 nucleotides read TGTGCCAGTAGCCCCTGGACAGGGGGCGTCTATGAGCAGTTCTTC. Its protein is CASSPWTGGVYEQFF.

The chain has TRBV4-1 and TRBJ2-3; no clear D. CDR3 length equals 17 residues. The germline V gene has CDR1 MGHRA and CDR2 YSYEKL. V was clipped by 0 bases and J by 0 bases, with 13 bases between them. The CDR3 DNA reads TGCGCCAGCAGCCAAGATCTGGTCGGGTCCAGCACAGATACGCAGTATTTT. It encodes CASSQDLVGSSTDTQYF.